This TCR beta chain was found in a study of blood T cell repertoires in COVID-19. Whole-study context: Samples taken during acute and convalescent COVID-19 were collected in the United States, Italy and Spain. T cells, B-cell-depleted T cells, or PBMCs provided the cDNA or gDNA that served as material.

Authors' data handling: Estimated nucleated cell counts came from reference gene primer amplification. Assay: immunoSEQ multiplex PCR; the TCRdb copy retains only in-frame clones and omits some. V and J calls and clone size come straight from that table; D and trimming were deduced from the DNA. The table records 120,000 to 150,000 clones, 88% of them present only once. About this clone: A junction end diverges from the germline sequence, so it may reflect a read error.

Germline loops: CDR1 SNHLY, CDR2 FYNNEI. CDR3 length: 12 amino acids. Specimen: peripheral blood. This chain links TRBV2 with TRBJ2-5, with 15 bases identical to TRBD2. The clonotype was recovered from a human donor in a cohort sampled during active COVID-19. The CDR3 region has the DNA TGTGCCAGCAGGGGACTAGCGGGGGGCTGGGACTTC. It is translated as CASRGLAGGWDF.